The clone carrying this T cell receptor beta chain was seen many times. From RNA transcripts, TCR beta CDR3 regions were amplified. Carried out on the TCR CDR3, a first-round RT-PCR used the HTBI primer set. TCRdb used MiXCR to reprocess the multiplex PCR reads, holding one entry per CDR3 protein. Of about 300,000 distinct CDR3 sequences detected, around 20% appear once; the ten largest clones hold under 45%. This sample stems from a study of T cells in Graves' hyperthyroidism and ophthalmopathy. Trimming shortened V by 2 bases and J by 5 bases, and 12 bases separated the two germline ends. Per germline, CDR1 MNHNS and CDR2 SASEGT. This CDR3 spans 14 amino acids.

Material for sequencing was blood. This TCR came from a man aged 50 to 60 with Graves' ophthalmopathy. The chain joins TRBV6-1 to TRBJ1-1; D possibly corresponds to TRBD1 (6 bases). The CDR3 DNA follows: TGTGCCAGCAGTGAAAACCAGGGGAGTACTGAAGCTTTCTTT. Translated: CASSENQGSTEAFF.